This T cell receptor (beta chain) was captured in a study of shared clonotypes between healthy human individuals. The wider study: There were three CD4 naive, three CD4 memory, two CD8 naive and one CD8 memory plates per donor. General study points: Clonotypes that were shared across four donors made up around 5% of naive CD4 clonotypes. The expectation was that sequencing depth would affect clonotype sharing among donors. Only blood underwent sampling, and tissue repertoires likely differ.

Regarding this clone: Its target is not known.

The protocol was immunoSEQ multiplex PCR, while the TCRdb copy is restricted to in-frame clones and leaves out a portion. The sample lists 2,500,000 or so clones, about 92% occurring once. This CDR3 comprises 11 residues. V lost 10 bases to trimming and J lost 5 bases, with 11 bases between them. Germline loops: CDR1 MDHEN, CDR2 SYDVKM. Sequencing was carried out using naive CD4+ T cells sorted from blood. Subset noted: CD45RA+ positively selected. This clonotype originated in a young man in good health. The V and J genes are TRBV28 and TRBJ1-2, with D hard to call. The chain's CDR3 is CATLGGYGYTF. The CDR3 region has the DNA TGTGCCACCCTAGGCGGGTATGGCTACACCTTC.